Below are 7 T cell receptor beta chains sequenced from a single sample in a study of T cell responses to AZD1222 COVID-19 vaccine. Sequencing used immunoSEQ multiplex PCR; TCRdb keeps in-frame clones, though not all of them. The sample lists around 78,000 clones; 80% to 90% were seen once. This material consisted of peripheral blood, taken on day 0 of AZD1222 vaccination. The receptors stem from an adult in good health.

The rearrangement joins TRBV7-9 to TRBJ1-1; D is unresolved. CDR1 and CDR2 (germline): SEHNR, FQNEAQ (reference sequence). V gave up 1 base and J gave up 4 bases, with 10 bases separating them. This CDR3 has 14 amino acids. CDR3 nucleotides: TGTGCCAGCAGCTTAGTTTTTTCCGCCACTGAAGCTTTCTTT. Translation: CASSLVFSATEAFF.

The V and J genes are TRBV10-2 and TRBJ1-1; D is unclear. The germline gives CDR1 WSHSY, CDR2 SAAADI. The germline V and J ends were trimmed by 5 bases and 5 bases, with 9 bases remaining between them. CDR3 length: 12 residues. The CDR3 region is CASSLSRTEAFF. CDR3 nucleotides: TGCGCCAGCAGTTTAAGTAGGACTGAAGCTTTCTTT.

V and J are TRBV7-2 and TRBJ1-2; D possibly corresponds to TRBD1 (5 bases). The CDR3 runs to 15 residues. Deletions cut 7 bases from V and 4 bases from J, with 19 bases between. The germline V gene has CDR1 SGHTA and CDR2 FQGNSA. CDR3 coding DNA: TGTGCCAGCACCCCCACGGACTATAGGGGCTATGGCTACACCTTC. This sequence encodes CASTPTDYRGYGYTF.

V and J are TRBV19 and TRBJ2-5, with TRBD1 matching over 8 bases. The CDR3 covers 14 residues. V dropped 8 bases and J dropped 5; count of bases not matched to a gene: 10. Germline V gene sequence: CDR1 LNHDA, CDR2 SQIVND (reference sequence). Written as DNA, the CDR3 is TGTGCCAGTGGAACAGGGGGAGGCCTGGAGACCCAGTACTTC. Translated: CASGTGGGLETQYF.

The chain combines TRBV6-5 with TRBJ1-2, with a tentative D call TRBD1 (5 bases). Germline V gene lookup returns CDR1 MNHEY and CDR2 SVGAGI. There are 13 residues in the CDR3. Deletions cut 6 bases from V and 1 base from J, with 9 bases between. The CDR3 coding sequence is TGTGCCAGCAGCCTAGACAGTAACTATGGCTACACCTTC. Residues: CASSLDSNYGYTF.

The chain carries TRBV4-1 and TRBJ1-1; D is perhaps TRBD1 (5 bases). The V and J ends lost 0 bases and 12 bases respectively, with 17 bases between them. CDR1 and CDR2 from the germline V gene are MGHRA and YSYEKL. CDR3 length: 14 residues. CDR3 coding DNA: TGCGCCAGCAGCCAAGATCCAAGGGGCCGTGGTACTTTCTTT. It specifies CASSQDPRGRGTFF.

The V call is TRBV29-1, the J call TRBJ2-7; 8 bases align to TRBD2. The J segment lost 2 bases and the V segment lost 7 bases, leaving 4 bases of the junction unmatched. Germline CDR1 and CDR2: SQVTM and ANQGSEA. The CDR3 totals 12 residues. As DNA, the CDR3 is TGCAGCGGGACGGGGGGGACCTACGAGCAGTACTTC. Encoded protein: CSGTGGTYEQYF.